This T cell receptor beta chain was profiled in a study of OX40 agonist ivuxolimab in advanced cancers. Study-wide context: Ivuxolimab was an agonistic, fully human IgG2 monoclonal antibody directed against OX40 (CD134), a costimulatory receptor. Intravenous ivuxolimab was administered to patients every 2 weeks at six dose levels: 0.01, 0.1, 0.3, 1.5, 3 and 10 mg/kg. Among the approximately 54 dose-escalation patients, some 19 had hepatocellular carcinoma, roughly 15 melanoma, 9 renal cell carcinoma and 9 head and neck cancer. A male proportion of 75% to 85% and a mean age of approximately 61 years, ranging from 23 to 79, were recorded for the dose-escalation cohort. Prior anti-PD-1, anti-PD-L1 or anti-CTLA-4 therapy was permitted, and checkpoint inhibitors had been received by about 37% of dose-escalation patients. Partial responses were achieved by three dose-escalation patients, of whom one had hepatocellular carcinoma and two had cutaneous melanoma. Peripheral TCRbeta sequencing aimed to test whether ivuxolimab altered TCR sequence diversity and caused clonal T-cell expansion. The monotherapy dose-escalation portion (N ≈ 56 patients) of the phase I ivuxolimab trial is reported in the paper.

V loses 2 bases, J loses 0 bases, and the germline ends lie 7 bases apart. From cysteine to phenylalanine, the CDR3 is 14 amino acids long. Only CDR3 DNA remains: 42 bases, in frame from the first base. The germline V gene supplies CDR1 MDHEN and CDR2 SYDVKM. Genomic DNA was isolated from the sorted cells so that the TCRbeta CDR3 region could be sequenced. The immunoSEQ Assay was used for sequencing of TCRbeta CDR3 regions. The immuneACCESS repertoire file appears here via TCRdb, limited to in-frame rearrangements. These files lack a portion of the clones; in checked studies, under half of the deficit traces to unresolved V genes, and the cause of the others is not known. This sample comprises tens of thousands of clones, roughly 90% of them detected only once. The ten largest clones capture 29% of the sample. The trial excluded patients who had a history of autoimmune disease or were on systemic immunosuppression. In every dose cohort, peripheral blood was drawn for TCR sequencing at baseline, cycle 4 day 1, and cycle 7 day 1. The samples were taken from a phase I, first-in-human, multicenter, open-label dose-escalation trial of ivuxolimab. Adults with locally advanced or metastatic melanoma, renal cell, hepatocellular, or head and neck squamous cell carcinoma were enrolled in the trial. CD4+ and CD8+ T cells were sorted separately from peripheral blood before TCR sequencing.

Broader findings and caveats from the paper: In the 0.1-3.0 mg/kg groups, partial responders had among the lowest normalized peripheral clonal expansion, particularly in CD8+ T cells. On average, CD8+ T cells showed more expanded clones than CD4+ T cells after ivuxolimab. The antigen specificity of the peripheral T cells that underwent clonal expansion was not determined. Low levels of normalized T-cell clonal expansion were also seen in some nonresponding patients. At doses of 0.1 to 3.0 mg/kg, clonal expansion of both CD4+ and CD8+ blood T cells was observed from baseline to week 6.

About this clone: Its antigen specificity is not known. No clone much larger than this one lies a single base away; base qualities are absent.

The sequence came from an adult with an advanced solid tumor such as melanoma, head and neck, liver or kidney cancer. The starting material was CD4+ or CD8+ T cells sorted from blood, obtained in a trial of the OX40 agonist ivuxolimab. Recombination joined TRBV28 with TRBJ1-1, with no reliable assignment of the D segment. The DNA is as follows: TGTGCCAGCAGTTTAGAGCGGTTGAACACTGAAGCTTTCTTT. Translated, this is CASSLERLNTEAFF.